This T cell receptor beta chain was identified during a study of identical twins. Study results and limitations: Cross-sectional statistical analysis was relied on for the conclusions, without the same donors being followed. Cord blood beta clonotypes present at high abundance carried fewer insertions; no such pattern appeared in memory repertoires.

From the 5' RACE reads, TCRdb called clonotypes with MiXCR, one entry per CDR3 protein. The top ten clones hold 0.25% to 0.3% of a sample with 1.5 million to 2 million distinct CDR3 sequences, about 32% of them seen once. This clonotype was detected only a few times. The target antigen is unknown. CDR3 size: 14 residues. V dropped 5 bases and J dropped 2 bases, with 15 bases sitting between them. Germline V CDR1 and CDR2: DFQATT, SNEGSKA (reference sequence). This clonotype was obtained from a newborn girl in good health. The chain is built from TRBV20-1 and TRBJ1-2; a weak D match, TRBD1 (5 bases). Sequencing was done on a sample of cord blood. CDR3 bases: TGCAGTGCTGGACTTGGTGGGGGAAACTATGGCTACACCTTC. It codes for CSAGLGGGNYGYTF.